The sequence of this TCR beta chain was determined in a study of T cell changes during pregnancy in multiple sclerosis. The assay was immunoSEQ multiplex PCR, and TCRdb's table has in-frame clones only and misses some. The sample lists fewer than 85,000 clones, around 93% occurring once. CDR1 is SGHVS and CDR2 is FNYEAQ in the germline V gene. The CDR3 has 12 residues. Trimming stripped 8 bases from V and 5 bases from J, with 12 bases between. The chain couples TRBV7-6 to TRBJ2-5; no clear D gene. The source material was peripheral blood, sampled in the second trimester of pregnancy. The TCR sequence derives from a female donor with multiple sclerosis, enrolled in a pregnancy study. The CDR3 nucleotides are TGTGCCAGCTCTCGGGTGATGGAGACCCAGTACTTC. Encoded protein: CASSRVMETQYF. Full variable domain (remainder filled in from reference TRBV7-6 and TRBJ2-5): GAGVSQSPRYKVTKRGQDVALRCDPISGHVSLYWYRQALGQGPEFLTYFNYEAQQDKSGLPNDRFSAERPEGSISTLTIQRTEQRDSAMYRCASSRVMETQYFGPGTRLLVL.